Below, one T cell receptor (beta chain) is given with its context. Its target is unknown. Researchers ran the assay at a deep level. Each PCR replicate from the sorted subsets contained 150 to 200 ng DNA, which is some 30,000 T cell genomes. Sequencing used immunoSEQ multiplex PCR; TCRdb keeps in-frame clones, though not all of them. The repertoire includes under 2,500,000 clones, 95% of them detected once, and roughly 0.13% sits in the top ten. The data are from a study of shared clonotypes between healthy human individuals. The healthy adult donors were HIV-negative and reported no recent acute infections or vaccinations. Overall study findings and caveats: Larger richness was generally estimated for naive than memory subsets.

CDR1 and CDR2 (germline): SNHLY, FYNNEI. Deletions cut 6 bases from V and 6 bases from J, with 14 bases between. The CDR3 extends over 13 amino acids. The V and J genes are TRBV2 and TRBJ1-2; D gene uncertain. The source material was naive CD4+ T cells sorted from blood. Subset denoted: CD45RA+ positively selected. The clonotype comes from a man in his late teens or twenties in good health. The CDR3 sequence: CASRLDGPNGYTF. In DNA, the CDR3 is TGTGCCAGCAGACTGGACGGCCCGAATGGCTACACCTTC.